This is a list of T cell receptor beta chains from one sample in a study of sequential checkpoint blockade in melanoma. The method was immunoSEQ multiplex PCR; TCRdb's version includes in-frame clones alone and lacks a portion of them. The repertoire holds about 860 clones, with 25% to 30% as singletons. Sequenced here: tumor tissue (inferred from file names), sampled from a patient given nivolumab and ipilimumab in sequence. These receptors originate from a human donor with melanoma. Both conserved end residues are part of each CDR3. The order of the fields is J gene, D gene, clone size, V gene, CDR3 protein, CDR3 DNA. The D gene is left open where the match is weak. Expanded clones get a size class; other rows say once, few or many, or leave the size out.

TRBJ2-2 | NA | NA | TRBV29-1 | CSVLRQYTGELFF | TGCAGCGTTCTAAGACAGTACACCGGGGAGCTGTTTTTT
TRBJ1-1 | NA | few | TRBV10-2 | CASSERGMNTEAFF | TGCGCCAGCAGTGAACGGGGGATGAACACTGAAGCTTTCTTT
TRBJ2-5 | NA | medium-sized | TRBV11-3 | CASSPGTLSGRETQYF | TGTGCCAGCAGCCCAGGGACTCTCTCAGGACGAGAGACCCAGTACTTC
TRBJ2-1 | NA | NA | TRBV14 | CASSQAWDPYNEQFF | TGTGCCAGCAGCCAAGCATGGGACCCCTACAATGAGCAGTTCTTC
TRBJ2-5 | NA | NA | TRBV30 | CAGGLGETQYF | TGTGCCGGGGGCCTCGGGGAGACCCAGTACTTC
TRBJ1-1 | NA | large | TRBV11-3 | CASSLGKGKNTEAFF | TGTGCCAGCAGCTTAGGTAAAGGGAAGAACACTGAAGCTTTCTTT
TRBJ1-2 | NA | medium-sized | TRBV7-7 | CASSLGGRAEYGYTF | TGTGCCAGCAGCTTAGGTGGCAGGGCGGAGTATGGCTACACCTTC
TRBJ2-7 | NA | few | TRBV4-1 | CASSPPGPYEQYF | TGCGCCAGCAGCCCCCCTGGCCCCTACGAGCAGTACTTC
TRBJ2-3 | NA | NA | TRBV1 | CASSPEYTDTQYF | TGCGCCAGCAGCCCGGAGTACACAGATACGCAGTATTTT
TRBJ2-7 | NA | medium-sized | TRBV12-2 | CAILGLAGLTYEQYF | TGTGCCATCTTGGGACTAGCGGGGTTGACCTACGAGCAGTACTTC
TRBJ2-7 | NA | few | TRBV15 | CASSLTGQSYEQYF | TGTGCCAGCAGCTTAACCGGACAGTCCTACGAGCAGTACTTC
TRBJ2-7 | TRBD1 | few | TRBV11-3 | CASSNHRGQDEQYF | TGTGCCAGCAGCAACCACAGGGGGCAGGACGAGCAGTACTTC
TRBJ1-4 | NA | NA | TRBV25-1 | CASSDATTYHEKLFF | TGTGCCAGCAGTGACGCGACGACTTACCATGAAAAACTGTTTTTT
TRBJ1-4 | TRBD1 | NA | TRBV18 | CASSPTGSSTNEKLFF | TGTGCCAGCTCACCGACAGGGTCTTCAACTAATGAAAAACTGTTTTTT
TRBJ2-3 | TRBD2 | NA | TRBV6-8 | CASKTLLGGGATDTQYF | TGTGCCAGCAAGACACTCTTGGGCGGGGGGGCCACAGATACGCAGTATTTT
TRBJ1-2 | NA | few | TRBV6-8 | CASKEGLPPNYGYTF | TGTGCCAGCAAGGAAGGCCTACCTCCTAACTATGGCTACACCTTC
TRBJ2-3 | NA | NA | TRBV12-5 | CASGFGGGGSDTQYF | TGTGCTAGTGGTTTCGGTGGAGGGGGCTCCGATACGCAGTATTTT
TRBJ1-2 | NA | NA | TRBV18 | CASSPGVGLVGYTF | TGTGCCAGCTCACCGGGTGTAGGGCTGGTTGGCTACACCTTC
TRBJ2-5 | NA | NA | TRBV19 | CASAPSWGQETQYF | TGTGCCAGCGCCCCCTCTTGGGGCCAAGAGACCCAGTACTTC
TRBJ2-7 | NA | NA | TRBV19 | CASSIFGGVYEQYF | TGTGCCAGTAGTATATTCGGAGGGGTCTACGAGCAGTACTTC
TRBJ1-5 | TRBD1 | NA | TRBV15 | CATSRGARGNQPQHF | TGTGCCACCAGCAGAGGGGCCAGGGGGAATCAGCCCCAGCATTTT
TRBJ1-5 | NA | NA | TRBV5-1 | CASSPVGGGNQPQHF | TGCGCCAGCAGCCCCGTGGGGGGTGGCAATCAGCCCCAGCATTTT
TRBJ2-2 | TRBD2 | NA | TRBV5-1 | CASSRVAGSTGELFF | TGCGCCAGCAGCCGAGTAGCGGGAAGCACCGGGGAGCTGTTTTTT
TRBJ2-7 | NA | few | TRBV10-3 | CAISETQGEIYEQYF | TGTGCCATCAGTGAGACCCAGGGAGAGATTTACGAGCAGTACTTC
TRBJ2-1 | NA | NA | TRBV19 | CASKGGGRGFYNEQFF | TGTGCCAGTAAAGGGGGAGGAAGGGGGTTCTACAATGAGCAGTTCTTC
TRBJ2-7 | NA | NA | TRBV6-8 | CASSWTAPSYEQYF | TGTGCCAGCAGTTGGACAGCACCATCCTACGAGCAGTACTTC
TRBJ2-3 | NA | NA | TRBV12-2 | CAGLRRGVADTQYF | TGTGCGGGTTTGCGGCGGGGGGTCGCAGATACGCAGTATTTT
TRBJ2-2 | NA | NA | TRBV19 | CASSMSQNTGELFF | TGTGCCAGTAGTATGAGTCAGAACACCGGGGAGCTGTTTTTT
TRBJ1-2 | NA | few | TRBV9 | CASSVGPNYGYTF | TGTGCCAGCAGCGTAGGCCCTAACTATGGCTACACCTTC
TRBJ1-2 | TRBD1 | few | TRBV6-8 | CAISQGTGEVGGYTF | TGTGCCATCAGTCAGGGGACAGGGGAAGTTGGGGGCTACACCTTC
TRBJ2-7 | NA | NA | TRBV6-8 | CASSQELQYEQYF | TGTGCCAGCAGCCAGGAGTTGCAGTACGAGCAGTACTTC
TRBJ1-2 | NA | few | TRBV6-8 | CASKGTNYGYTF | TGTGCCAGCAAGGGCACTAACTATGGCTACACCTTC
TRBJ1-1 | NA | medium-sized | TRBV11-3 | CASSLSIRADTEAFF | TGTGCCAGCAGCCTTAGTATCAGGGCGGACACTGAAGCTTTCTTT
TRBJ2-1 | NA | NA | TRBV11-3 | CASSLDPTYNEQFF | TGTGCCAGCAGCTTAGATCCCACCTACAATGAGCAGTTCTTC
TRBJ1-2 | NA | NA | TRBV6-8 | CASSSRQLYGYTF | TGTGCCAGCAGCTCACGACAGCTCTATGGCTACACCTTC
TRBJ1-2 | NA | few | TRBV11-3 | CASSPGGTAYGYTF | TGTGCCAGCAGCCCCGGGGGGACGGCCTATGGCTACACCTTC
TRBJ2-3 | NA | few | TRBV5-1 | CASSLPLSTDTQYF | TGCGCCAGCAGCTTGCCGCTCAGCACAGATACGCAGTATTTT
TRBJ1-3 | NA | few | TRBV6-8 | CASSYWGQGPGNTIYF | TGTGCCAGCAGTTACTGGGGGCAGGGGCCTGGAAACACCATATATTTT
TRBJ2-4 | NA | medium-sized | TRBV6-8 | CASSFEKNIQYF | TGTGCCAGCAGTTTTGAAAAAAACATTCAGTACTTC
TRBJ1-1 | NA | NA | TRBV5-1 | CASSLVGGPNTEAFF | TGCGCCAGCAGCTTGGTAGGGGGACCGAACACTGAAGCTTTCTTT
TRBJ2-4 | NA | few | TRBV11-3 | CASSPRGTANIQYF | TGTGCCAGCAGCCCCCGCGGGACAGCAAACATTCAGTACTTC
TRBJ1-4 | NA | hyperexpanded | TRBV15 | CATSTVSGGPENEKLFF | TGTGCCACCAGCACCGTGAGCGGGGGACCCGAAAATGAAAAACTGTTTTTT
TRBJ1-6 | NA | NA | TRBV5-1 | CASSLAVYNSPLHF | TGCGCCAGCAGCTTGGCGGTCTATAATTCACCCCTCCACTTT
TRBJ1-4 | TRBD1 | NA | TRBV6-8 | CASSGRTGRGEKLFF | TGTGCCAGCAGTGGCCGGACAGGGAGGGGCGAAAAACTGTTTTTT
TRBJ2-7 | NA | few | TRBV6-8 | CASSDAISGTQESYEQYF | TGTGCCAGCAGTGACGCGATTTCCGGGACCCAGGAATCCTACGAGCAGTACTTC
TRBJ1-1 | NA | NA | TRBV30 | CAWSGSATGANTEAFF | TGTGCCTGGAGCGGCTCCGCGACAGGCGCGAACACTGAAGCTTTCTTT
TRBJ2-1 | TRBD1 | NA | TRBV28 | CASSLKGTGLTYNEQFF | TGTGCCAGCAGTTTAAAGGGGACAGGGCTTACCTACAATGAGCAGTTCTTC
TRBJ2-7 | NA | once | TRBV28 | CASTPRSGYEQYF | TGTGCCAGCACCCCCCGTTCTGGTTACGAGCAGTACTTC
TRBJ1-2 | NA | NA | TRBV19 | CASSIGEGTNYGYTF | TGTGCCAGTAGTATAGGGGAAGGAACTAACTATGGCTACACCTTC